A single sample is the source of the 24 T cell receptor beta chains below, sequenced in a study of graft-versus-host responses after intestinal transplantation (TCRdb year 2021). Libraries were constructed by the immunoSEQ multiplex PCR assay. In its TCRdb copy, this immuneACCESS table keeps in-frame sequences only and misses some clones. Where compared with another copy, unresolved V genes explain less than half of these, and the others have no known cause. The table for this sample lists roughly 60,000 clones; around 91% of them were counted only once. Jointly, the top ten make up roughly 2.7% of the sample. Source: PBMCs, taken about 4 months after intestinal transplantation. The source is a human patient who received an intestinal transplant, so some T cells may come from the graft donor.

This clone came up once. The chain links TRBV7-2 to TRBJ1-3, with D uncertain. The CDR3 runs to 15 residues. Trimming stripped 1 base from V and 4 bases from J, with 11 bases between. Germline-derived CDR1 and CDR2 are SGHTA and FQGNSA. Written as DNA, the CDR3 is TGTGCCAGCAGCTTAGACAGACACTTGGGAAACACCATATATTTT. Protein sequence: CASSLDRHLGNTIYF.

This clone has a single count. The chain combines TRBV6-5 with TRBJ2-7; D is tentatively TRBD1 or TRBD2 (6 bases each). The ends were cut back, 5 bases at V and 6 bases at J, with 20 bases in the middle. The CDR3 consists of 15 residues. Germline V gene data show CDR1 as MNHEY and CDR2 as SVGAGI. The CDR3 loop reads CASSPTGRGAGEQYF. The CDR3 coding sequence is TGTGCCAGCAGTCCGACCGGAAGGGGGGCGGGCGAGCAGTACTTC.

The V call is TRBV28, the J call TRBJ1-4; 7 bases map to TRBD1. The J segment lost 4 bases and the V segment lost 6 bases, leaving 8 bases of the junction unmatched. The CDR3 length is 15 residues. Per the germline V gene, CDR1 is MDHEN and CDR2 is SYDVKM. This CDR3 reads CASSRPDRVNEKLFF. In nucleotides, the CDR3 is TGTGCCAGCAGCCGACCTGACAGGGTTAATGAAAAACTGTTTTTT.

The CDR3 region has the DNA TGTGCCAGCAGTCTCAACCCGACCTATGGCTACACCTTC. This encodes CASSLNPTYGYTF. The genes are TRBV11-1 and TRBJ1-2; D gene unclear. V lost 6 bases and J lost 4, with 12 bases in between. The CDR3 loop spans 13 amino acids. From germline, CDR1 is SGHAT and CDR2 FQDESV (reference sequence). The variable domain in full, with the rest retrieved from reference TRBV11-1 and TRBJ1-2, is EAEVAQSPRYKITEKSQAVAFWCDPISGHATLYWYRQILGQGPELLVQFQDESVVDDSQLPKDRFSAERLKGVDSTLKIQPAELGDSAMYLCASSLNPTYGYTFGSGTRLTVV.

The V call is TRBV27, the J call TRBJ2-1, with 7 bases fitting TRBD2. CDR3 length: 16 residues. Losses at the gene ends were 3 bases for V and 0 bases for J; bases not matched to a gene: 5. The germline CDR1 and CDR2 sequences are MNHEY and SMNVEV (reference sequence). CDR3 protein: CASSFLAASSYNEQFF. The CDR3 bases are TGTGCCAGCAGTTTTCTAGCGGCGAGCTCCTACAATGAGCAGTTCTTC.

In its sample, this clone was seen once. The chain has TRBV11-2 and TRBJ2-7, with TRBD2 identical over 11 bases. CDR3 length: 15 residues. Germline loops: CDR1 SGHAT, CDR2 FQNNGV. The J segment lost 5 bases and the V segment lost 6 bases, leaving 9 bases of the junction unmatched. CDR3 amino acids: CASRPTSGSVHEQYF. The CDR3 DNA reads TGTGCCAGCAGACCTACTAGCGGGAGCGTCCACGAGCAGTACTTC.

In this sample, this clone turned up once. The V gene is TRBV15, the J gene TRBJ2-7; the D gene is possibly TRBD2 (6 bases). This CDR3 comprises 13 residues. From germline, CDR1 is LNHNV and CDR2 YYDKDF (reference sequence). The V end was cut by 5 bases, the J end by 3 bases, with 11 bases between. The DNA for the CDR3 is TGTGCCACCAGCTCGGGACTCTTCTACGAGCAGTACTTC. Its protein is CATSSGLFYEQYF.

The chain is built from TRBV10-3 and TRBJ2-7, with D tentatively TRBD1 (5 bases). CDR1 is ENHRY and CDR2 is SYGVKD in the germline V gene. The length of the CDR3 is 12 residues. V was clipped by 4 bases and J by 3 bases, with 7 bases between them. The CDR3 sequence: CAISGQSYEQYF. CDR3 in DNA: TGTGCCATCAGTGGACAGAGCTACGAGCAGTACTTC.

The chain couples TRBV28 to TRBJ1-2, with 7 bases lining up with TRBD1. CDR1 is MDHEN and CDR2 is SYDVKM in the germline V gene. Losses at the gene ends were 6 bases for V and 3 bases for J; bases not matched to a gene: 13. The CDR3 contains 16 residues. For the CDR3, the DNA is TGTGCCAGCAGCTATAGACAGGGCGGAGGGGACTATGGCTACACCTTC. Translating gives CASSYRQGGGDYGYTF.

The chain's CDR3 is CASSLAKGAEAFF. In DNA form, the CDR3 reads TGCGCCAGCAGCTTGGCCAAGGGGGCTGAAGCTTTCTTT. The V and J genes are TRBV5-1 and TRBJ1-1, with D perhaps matching TRBD1 (6 bases). V shed 0 bases and J shed 6 bases, with 9 bases lying between them. The CDR3 loop spans 13 amino acids. Germline loops: CDR1 SGHRS, CDR2 YFSETQ.

The rearrangement joins TRBV6-6 to TRBJ1-1; 7 bases align to TRBD1. After removal of 4 bases from V and 4 bases from J, the junction contained 9 bases not matched to a gene. The CDR3 covers 15 residues. CDR1 and CDR2 (germline): MNHNY, SVGAGI (reference sequence). The CDR3 loop reads CASSSPGQRSTEAFF. The CDR3 DNA reads TGTGCCAGCAGTTCACCGGGACAGCGATCCACTGAAGCTTTCTTT.

The rearrangement joins TRBV5-6 to TRBJ2-3; 8 nucleotides line up with TRBD2. Germline V gene data show CDR1 as SGHDT and CDR2 as YYEEEE. Trimming took 5 bases from V and 4 from J; bases not matched to a gene: 3. This CDR3 spans 13 amino acids. Written as DNA, the CDR3 is TGTGCCAGCAGAAAGCGGGGGCCAGATACGCAGTATTTT. Translated, it gives CASRKRGPDTQYF.

This sequence joins TRBV30 and TRBJ2-7, with 7 bases aligning to TRBD1. V was pared by 2 bases and J by 5 bases, with 12 bases of the junction left unmatched. Germline CDR1 reads GTSNPN; CDR2 reads SVGIG (reference sequence). The CDR3 contains 15 residues. The CDR3 DNA sequence: TGTGCCTGGAGTAGATCCGAGACAGGGTCCAACGAGCAGTACTTC. This sequence encodes CAWSRSETGSNEQYF.

The chain joins TRBV5-1 to TRBJ2-1; no reliable D call. Trimming cost V 0 bases and J 6 bases, with 7 bases left between them. From germline, CDR1 is SGHRS and CDR2 YFSETQ. The CDR3 is 13 amino acids. The DNA of the CDR3 is TGCGCCAGCAGCTTGGCCGAGTTCAATGAGCAGTTCTTC. Translation: CASSLAEFNEQFF.

J is TRBJ2-3 and V is TRBV6-5, with TRBD2 identical over 9 bases. The CDR3 has 14 residues. V was clipped by 7 bases and J by 2 bases; unmatched bases: 4. The germline gives CDR1 MNHEY, CDR2 SVGAGI. The CDR3 DNA reads TGTGCCAGCATGGGACTAGCTGTCACAGATACGCAGTATTTT. The encoded protein is CASMGLAVTDTQYF.

The rearrangement links TRBV6-1 to TRBJ1-3; no clear D. V lost 5 bases to trimming and J lost 0 bases, with 8 bases between them. The germline V gene encodes CDR1 MNHNS and CDR2 SASEGT. The CDR3 contains 14 residues. The CDR3: CASSPTDSGNTIYF. CDR3 nucleotide sequence: TGTGCCAGCAGTCCGACTGACTCTGGAAACACCATATATTTT.

The chain is built from TRBV5-1 and TRBJ1-1; possible D gene TRBD1, 6 bases. V was clipped by 4 bases and J by 6 bases, with 22 bases between them. In germline, CDR1 is SGHRS, CDR2 YFSETQ. This CDR3 contains 16 residues. Written as DNA, the CDR3 is TGCGCCAGCAGCCTTGTTTCGACAGGCACTGACGCTGAAGCTTTCTTT. Residues: CASSLVSTGTDAEAFF. The full variable domain, completed using reference TRBV5-1 and TRBJ1-1, is KAGVTQTPRYLIKTRGQQVTLSCSPISGHRSVSWYQQTPGQGLQFLFEYFSETQRNKGNFPGRFSGRQFSNSRSEMNVSTLELGDSALYLCASSLVSTGTDAEAFFGQGTRLTVV.

The rearrangement links TRBV7-8 to TRBJ2-1, with a tentative D call TRBD2 (5 bases). The CDR3 totals 16 residues. CDR1 SGHVS and CDR2 FQNEAQ come from the germline V gene. The V gene lost 5 bases and the J gene lost 0 bases, with 14 bases spanning the gap. As DNA, the CDR3 is TGTGCCAGCAGCGGACTGACTCTCCTCTCCTACAATGAGCAGTTCTTC. Translation gives CASSGLTLLSYNEQFF.

As for this clone: The same CDR3 arises from other DNA sequences in this sample as well. The chain is built from TRBV18 and TRBJ2-3; D remains ambiguous. This CDR3 has 11 amino acids. Germline V gives CDR1 KGHSH, CDR2 LQKENI. Trimming stripped 3 bases from V and 4 bases from J, with 2 bases between. CDR3 bases: TGTGCCAGCTCACCGGCAGATACGCAGTATTTT. Protein: CASSPADTQYF.

This chain links TRBV5-6 with TRBJ2-7, with D possibly being TRBD1 (6 bases). V was cut by 5 bases and J by 3 bases, with 18 bases left in between. Germline CDR1 and CDR2: SGHDT and YYEEEE. The CDR3 has 15 amino acids. The CDR3 region has the DNA TGTGCCAGCAGGTGGTTTACAGGGACCCTCTACGAGCAGTACTTC. Protein product: CASRWFTGTLYEQYF. Full variable domain (remainder filled in from reference TRBV5-6 and TRBJ2-7): DAGVTQSPTHLIKTRGQQVTLRCSPKSGHDTVSWYQQALGQGPQFIFQYYEEEERQRGNFPDRFSGHQFPNYSSELNVNALLLGDSALYLCASRWFTGTLYEQYFGPGTRLTVT.

The CDR3 protein is CASSQPAGTGGEMGYTF. CDR3 bases: TGTGCCAGCAGCCAGCCCGCCGGGACAGGGGGCGAGATGGGCTACACCTTC. The genes are TRBV4-2 and TRBJ1-2; 12 bases align to TRBD1. This CDR3 comprises 17 residues. The V gene's germline CDR1 is LGHNA and CDR2 YNFKEQ. The J segment lost 8 bases and the V segment lost 3 bases, leaving 13 bases of the junction unmatched.

The gene calls are TRBV7-9 and TRBJ2-5, with D tentatively TRBD1 or TRBD2 (6 bases each). This CDR3 has 14 amino acids. Trimming left V 2 bases short and J 5 bases short, with 12 bases between. Germline CDR1 and CDR2: SEHNR and FQNEAQ (reference sequence). In DNA, the CDR3 is TGTGCCAGCAGCTTATTGGGGGGCGGTGAGACCCAGTACTTC. Translating it yields CASSLLGGGETQYF.

The chain employs TRBV7-3 and TRBJ2-3; 14 bases agree with TRBD2. The CDR3 length is 16 residues. The trim removed 5 bases at V and 6 bases at J, leaving 7 bases unmatched. Per the germline V gene, CDR1 is SGHTA and CDR2 is FQGTGA. CDR3 region: CASSGGLAGVPDTQYF. The CDR3 nucleotides are TGTGCCAGCAGCGGGGGACTAGCGGGAGTTCCTGATACGCAGTATTTT.

The rearrangement links TRBV10-2 to TRBJ2-1; weak D call: TRBD2 (5 bases). CDR1 is WSHSY and CDR2 is SAAADI in the germline V gene. This CDR3 contains 11 residues. Trimming removed 9 bases at V and 6 bases at J, with 9 bases between. The CDR3 sequence: CASSEGNEQFF. CDR3 sequence (DNA): TGCGCCAGTTCCGAGGGCAATGAGCAGTTCTTC.